This T cell receptor beta chain was captured by sequencing in a study of PD-L1 blockade in urothelial cancer. Study-wide background: Atezolizumab was started by patients at some point between 2013 and 2014 at 1,200 mg intravenously every 3 weeks. Study observations and caveats: Expansion of tumor-associated blood clones at 3 weeks was greater in durable-benefit patients. Lower pretreatment blood TCR clonality, under the median, predicted better survival, researchers reported.

Time point noted: peripheral blood 6 weeks after treatment start. Turning to this clone: Its target is unknown.

V lost 1 base and J 2 bases, leaving 12 bases between the germline ends. The CDR3 consists of 15 residues. The germline gives CDR1 SGHAT, CDR2 FQNNGV. The repertoire was sequenced with immunoSEQ multiplex PCR; TCRdb's copy has only in-frame clones and lacks some. Seen here are about 30,000 clones, approximately 80% observed once, and the top ten hold just under 3%. The chain uses TRBV11-2 and TRBJ2-7; weak D call: TRBD1 (5 bases). The material was PBMCs, obtained around atezolizumab (anti-PD-L1) treatment. The source of this sequence is a man aged 65-85 years with urothelial cancer. CDR3 amino acids: CASSLVAGHPYEQYF. DNA for the CDR3: TGTGCCAGCAGCTTAGTCGCTGGACATCCCTACGAGCAGTACTTC.